A single sample gave rise to the 21 T cell receptor beta chains below, sequenced in a study of shared clonotypes between healthy human individuals. Profiling relied on immunoSEQ multiplex PCR, and the TCRdb table lists in-frame clones only, not all of them. The sample includes about 1 million clones, approximately 68% of them seen just once. Sequenced: memory CD4+ T cells sorted from blood. Subset described: CD45RA-negative fraction. The receptors derive from a man between 18 and 35 years old in good health.

This chain uses TRBV28 with TRBJ2-1; perhaps TRBD2 as D (6 bases). Germline V CDR1 and CDR2: MDHEN, SYDVKM. V lost 7 bases and J 8 bases, leaving 15 bases between the germline ends. CDR3 length: 13 residues. The CDR3 loop is CASTSPGVHEQFF. The CDR3 DNA sequence: TGTGCCAGCACCTCACCGGGGGTTCATGAGCAGTTCTTC.

V and J are TRBV11-1 and TRBJ1-1; 8 bases line up with TRBD1. Germline CDR1 and CDR2: SGHAT and FQDESV (reference sequence). The CDR3 consists of 16 residues. J was trimmed by 3 bases and V by 3 bases; bases with no gene match: 9. CDR3 residues: CASSFGTGIIHTEAFF. For the CDR3, the DNA is TGTGCCAGCAGCTTCGGGACAGGAATTATCCACACTGAAGCTTTCTTT. Variable domain in full (rest from reference TRBV11-1 and TRBJ1-1): EAEVAQSPRYKITEKSQAVAFWCDPISGHATLYWYRQILGQGPELLVQFQDESVVDDSQLPKDRFSAERLKGVDSTLKIQPAELGDSAMYLCASSFGTGIIHTEAFFGQGTRLTVV.

The V gene is TRBV7-2, the J gene TRBJ2-7, with a possible D match to TRBD2 (6 bases). Per germline, CDR1 SGHTA and CDR2 FQGNSA. This CDR3 has 16 amino acids. V was cut by 1 base and J by 0 bases, with 13 bases left in between. Written as DNA, the CDR3 is TGTGCCAGCAGCTTAGGTTCTAGCGAAAGCTCCTACGAGCAGTACTTC. It yields the protein CASSLGSSESSYEQYF.

The V gene is TRBV19, the J gene TRBJ2-2, with 10 bases aligning to TRBD1. Germline V CDR1 and CDR2: LNHDA, SQIVND (reference sequence). With 9 bases clipped from V and 7 bases from J, the junction kept 17 bases outside the gene matches. CDR3 length: 17 amino acids. CDR3 sequence: CASQPPGQGKGGGELFF. The CDR3 nucleotides are TGTGCCAGCCAGCCCCCGGGACAGGGGAAAGGTGGCGGGGAGCTGTTTTTT.

This chain links TRBV6-5 with TRBJ1-3; D is perhaps TRBD1 (5 bases). The CDR3 covers 11 residues. Germline values: CDR1 MNHEY, CDR2 SVGAGI. Trimming left V 5 bases short and J 8 bases short, with 7 bases between. CDR3 nucleotide sequence: TGTGCCAGCAGTCGGGGGGACACCATATATTTT. Residues: CASSRGDTIYF.

The chain couples TRBV10-1 to TRBJ1-1; D possibly corresponds to TRBD1 (6 bases). The CDR3 has 15 residues. Trimming left V 5 bases short and J 0 bases short, with 13 bases between. Germline V lookup: CDR1 WNHNN, CDR2 SYGVQD (reference sequence). The CDR3 DNA sequence: TGCGCCAGCAGTCCTGGGACATTACTGAACACTGAAGCTTTCTTT. Translated: CASSPGTLLNTEAFF.

The J gene is TRBJ2-5, the V gene TRBV25-1; D might be TRBD2 (7 bases). V lost 0 bases and J 4 bases, leaving 18 bases between the germline ends. This CDR3 contains 17 residues. The germline V gene has CDR1 MGHDK and CDR2 SYGVNS. The CDR3 reads CASSEYKWQGGGETQYF. CDR3 bases: TGTGCCAGCAGTGAATATAAGTGGCAGGGAGGGGGAGAGACCCAGTACTTC. The variable domain in full, completed from reference TRBV25-1 and TRBJ2-5, reads EADIYQTPRYLVIGTGKKITLECSQTMGHDKMYWYQQDPGMELHLIHYSYGVNSTEKGDLSSESTVSRIRTEHFPLTLESARPSHTSQYLCASSEYKWQGGGETQYFGPGTRLLVL.

This chain uses TRBV10-3 with TRBJ2-7, with 8 bases lining up with TRBD2. Germline CDR1 ENHRY, CDR2 SYGVKD. The CDR3 totals 14 residues. The V gene end was trimmed by 4 bases and the J gene end by 3 bases; junction bases not matched to a gene: 5. The CDR3 spells CAISGTSGSYEQYF. Here the CDR3 DNA reads TGTGCCATCAGTGGTACGAGCGGGAGCTACGAGCAGTACTTC.

This clone was seen only once. The rearrangement links TRBV9 to TRBJ2-7, with D perhaps TRBD2 (5 bases). Trimming pared 4 bases from V and 9 bases from J, leaving 20 bases between. Germline V gene sequence: CDR1 SGDLS, CDR2 YYNGEE. The CDR3 is made up of 14 amino acids. Here the CDR3 reads CASSRDARSSAQYF. For the CDR3, the DNA is TGTGCCAGCAGCCGGGATGCGAGGTCCTCGGCGCAGTACTTC.

The rearrangement uses TRBV30 and TRBJ2-1; no reliable D call. There are 13 residues in the CDR3. The V end lost 0 bases, the J end lost 0 bases, and 3 bases lay between the germline ends. CDR1 and CDR2 from the germline V gene are GTSNPN and SVGIG (reference sequence). CDR3 sequence (DNA): TGTGCCTGGAGTGTTATCTCCTACAATGAGCAGTTCTTC. Translating it yields CAWSVISYNEQFF.

J is TRBJ1-2 and V is TRBV4-1; possible D gene TRBD1, 6 bases. The CDR3 covers 15 residues. The germline V gene has CDR1 MGHRA and CDR2 YSYEKL. The V and J ends lost 1 base and 4 bases respectively, with 13 bases between them. The CDR3 spells CASSQVVRGGYGYTF. Written as DNA, the CDR3 is TGCGCCAGCAGCCAAGTGGTCAGGGGTGGCTATGGCTACACCTTC.

The chain employs TRBV6-5 and TRBJ2-7, with D possibly matching TRBD1 (6 bases). CDR1 and CDR2 (germline): MNHEY, SVGAGI. CDR3 length: 15 amino acids. Trimming cost V 5 bases and J 0 bases, with 14 bases left between them. For the CDR3, the DNA is TGTGCCAGCAGTCTTGGACAGCTGAGCTCCTACGAGCAGTACTTC. This translates into CASSLGQLSSYEQYF.

The V gene is TRBV6-5, the J gene TRBJ2-5; D is undetermined. V was clipped by 6 bases and J by 5 bases, with 7 bases between them. The CDR3 has 11 residues. Germline V lookup: CDR1 MNHEY, CDR2 SVGAGI. The CDR3 region is CASRIGETQYF. CDR3 sequence (DNA): TGTGCCAGCAGAATCGGGGAGACCCAGTACTTC.

This clone was found once. Written as DNA, the CDR3 is TGTGCCAGCAGCGCCCGTAGCGGGGACCAAGAGACCCAGTACTTC. Translating gives CASSARSGDQETQYF. The V and J genes are TRBV5-4 and TRBJ2-5; 8 positions match TRBD2. The junction had 5 bases not matched to a gene; V was cut back by 4 bases and J by 0 bases. CDR1 is SGHNT and CDR2 is YYREEE in the germline V gene (reference sequence). This CDR3 is built from 15 residues.

V is TRBV25-1 and J is TRBJ2-7; D is perhaps TRBD2 (6 bases). There are 11 residues in the CDR3. Trimming left V 8 bases short and J 4 bases short, with 9 bases between. Germline CDR1 reads MGHDK; CDR2 reads SYGVNS. The DNA for the CDR3 is TGTGCCAGCCCTCGGGGGTACGAGCAGTACTTC. This sequence encodes CASPRGYEQYF.

This sequence joins TRBV7-9 and TRBJ1-1; possibly TRBD1 for D (6 bases). V was trimmed by 1 base and J by 8 bases, leaving 14 bases between them. The germline gives CDR1 SEHNR, CDR2 FQNEAQ (reference sequence). The CDR3 covers 14 residues. The CDR3 is CASSLVGGGGEAFF. The CDR3 bases are TGTGCCAGCAGCTTAGTCGGGGGCGGGGGCGAAGCTTTCTTT.

The chain links TRBV6-5 to TRBJ2-7; D call uncertain. The CDR3 totals 13 residues. Trimming pared 1 base from V and 4 bases from J, leaving 8 bases between. Looked up from germline, CDR1 is MNHEY and CDR2 is SVGAGI. The DNA of the CDR3 is TGTGCCAGCAGTTACTTTGACACTTACGAGCAGTACTTC. This translates into CASSYFDTYEQYF.

The chain carries TRBV30 and TRBJ2-2; the match to TRBD2 covers 10 bases. V shed 4 bases and J 6 bases; nucleotides not matched to a gene: 5. Germline values: CDR1 GTSNPN, CDR2 SVGIG (reference sequence). The CDR3 totals 14 residues. CDR3 bases: TGTGCCTGGAAGAGCGGGGGGGTGGCCGGGGAGCTGTTTTTT. It yields the protein CAWKSGGVAGELFF.

The chain joins TRBV6-6 to TRBJ2-7; TRBD1 aligns across 8 bases. The V gene's germline CDR1 is MNHNY and CDR2 SVGAGI (reference sequence). The ends lost 2 bases at V and 4 bases at J; junction bases unmatched: 7. The CDR3 loop spans 15 amino acids. CDR3 in amino acids: CASSYPKGDRYEQYF. In nucleotides, the CDR3 is TGTGCCAGCAGTTACCCCAAAGGGGACAGGTACGAGCAGTACTTC.

This clone was seen ten or more times. The chain employs TRBV2 and TRBJ2-3; D not certain. Per germline, CDR1 SNHLY and CDR2 FYNNEI. The V end was cut by 8 bases, the J end by 1 base, with 4 bases between. This CDR3 region has 11 residues. CDR3 sequence: CASEGTDTQYF. The CDR3 DNA follows: TGTGCCAGCGAAGGCACAGATACGCAGTATTTT.

The chain is built from TRBV6-5 and TRBJ2-2, with 8 bases fitting TRBD1. Germline CDR1 reads MNHEY; CDR2 reads SVGAGI. Losses at the gene ends were 7 bases for V and 9 bases for J; bases not matched to a gene: 13. There are 15 residues in the CDR3. The CDR3 loop is CASTMRITGGWELFF. DNA of the CDR3: TGTGCCAGCACCATGAGAATTACAGGGGGTTGGGAGCTGTTTTTT.